This paragraph reports one TCR beta chain. Its antigen target is currently unknown. The sample holds no much larger clone one base away, and base qualities are not on file. Healthy HIV-negative adults with no recently reported acute infections or vaccinations were included as donors. Every donor was a Caucasian adult living in Nashville, Tennessee, USA. CD4+ T cells were enriched by magnetic negative selection; naive cells were then positively selected on CD45RA, and the negative fraction formed the memory subset. After blood collection by leukapheresis, PBMCs were isolated using Ficoll-Histopaque density gradient centrifugation and then cryopreserved in the vapor phase of liquid nitrogen. Analytical flow cytometry was used to check the purity and quantity of each magnetically sorted T cell population. Genomic DNA was isolated from each sorted fraction and quantified by UV absorbance on a Nanodrop 2000c.

The sample originates from a study of shared clonotypes between healthy human individuals (dated by TCRdb to the early 2020s). For the wider study: The cohort comprised a couple of women and a few men aged 18 to 49 years. To increase sequencing depth and limit assay-specific biases, TCR repertoire library preparation and sequencing were carried out by different laboratories using diverse techniques. For each donor, CD4 naive and CD4 memory were each given three plates, CD8 naive was given two plates, and CD8 memory was given one plate. To estimate repertoire size and how much clonotype sharing occurs between individuals, the study deeply sequenced the blood TCR repertoires of a handful of healthy adults. Between about 0.85 and 9.5 billion PBMCs per donor were obtained by leukapheresis. The investigation overall reported the following: Based on pairwise subsampling, the degree of clonotype sharing among donors was expected to be affected by sequencing depth. Clonotypes shared by all four sorted-subset donors showed higher generation probabilities than non-shared clonotypes. Sampling was restricted to blood, and TCR repertoires in tissue are likely to differ from TCR repertoires in blood. Across a handful of donors, roughly 5.1% of naive CD4, around 3.3% of naive CD8, 2.3% of memory CD4, and 0.3% to 0.45% of memory CD8 clonotypes were shared. Even with the large sequencing depth, rarefaction of the sorted-subset datasets indicated that sequencing was incomplete. Because the study included a small number of donors, the genetic and exposure-history diversity represented was limited. Naive subsets generally had larger estimated clonotype richness than memory subsets did.

The CDR3, from cysteine to phenylalanine, totals 14 residues. The kept DNA is CDR3 alone, 42 bases in frame from the first base. From a lookup of the germline V gene, CDR1 and CDR2 are ENHRY and SYGVKD. The V end loses 0 bases and the J end loses 4 bases, and a stretch of 7 bases separates them. Using the deep immunoSEQ assay, TCR CDR3 regions were amplified from genomic DNA by multiplex PCR. Extracted genomic DNA from each cell subset was distributed evenly across all wells of several immunoSEQ 96-well plates, and each plate was treated as a replicate. For sorted subsets, each replicate PCR was loaded with 200 to 250 ng genomic DNA, equivalent to 30,000 or so T cell genomes. Purified libraries were quantified with a Qubit 3.0 fluorometer, sized on a Bioanalyzer 2100, and re-quantified with the KAPA Library Quantification kit. Every immunoSEQ 96-well plate was sequenced on a dedicated single-read 150-cycle Illumina NextSeq 550 flow cell. Per the source publication's procedure: Because only junctional sequences without quality scores were contained in the immunoSEQ output, filtering matching that applied to full-length reads could not be performed. To assign V/J genes and CDR3, sequences were annotated against IMGT germline references using PyIR, a Python wrapper for IgBLAST v1.9. Any read was removed if the V/J assignment was weak (E-value above 1e-6), the CDR3 was missing, or the read contained stop codons, out-of-frame junctions, or ambiguous translated residues. V3J clonotypes were defined as sequences sharing the same inferred V gene, J gene, and CDR3 amino acid sequence. Percentage overlap between repertoires was calculated by dividing the number of shared unique clonotypes by the size of the smaller repertoire. Repertoire richness was assessed with RTK rarefaction, the Chao1 estimator, and Recon v2.1 estimates of unobserved clonotypes. For all TCRbeta clonotypes obtained by the gDNA method from a few donors, generation probabilities were computed with OLGA. This is the immuneACCESS table as TCRdb keeps it, with only in-frame sequences that have V and J called. A part of the clones is gone; compared with another copy, unresolved V genes explain less than half, and the rest is unexplained. The D gene and trimming were derived from the DNA, and the V and J assignments and clone size from that table. This sample is represented by 850,000 to 1,200,000 clones; approximately 70% of them were singletons. The top ten constitute around 1.4% of the sample.

The sequenced sample consisted of memory CD4+ T cells sorted from blood. Per the publication, the cell subset or site label means: CD45RA-negative fraction. The chain links TRBV10-3 with TRBJ1-5; tentative D gene TRBD1, with 6 bases matching. The TCR was taken from a man aged 18 to 29 in good health. The nucleotides read TGTGCCATCAGTGAGTCGGGGACAAATCAGCCCCAGCATTTT. It encodes CAISESGTNQPQHF.